Sequencing of this T cell receptor beta chain was carried out in a study of T cells after yellow fever vaccination. General study points: The study re-detected most primary-vaccination clones after the booster (roughly 96% CD4, roughly 85% CD8). Shared CD4/CD8 clonotypes were a small share, likely from convergent recombination. Contaminating bulk clonotypes could be abundant in FACS-sorted repertoires. The secondary response peaked faster, at day 5 versus 15, but was weaker.

TCRdb reprocessed the 5' RACE reads via MiXCR and lists one record per CDR3 protein. The top ten hold around 24% of the sample, which has over 300,000 distinct CDR3 sequences, around 3.6% seen once. This CDR3 comprises 13 residues. CDR1 is SGHRS and CDR2 is YFSETQ in the germline V gene. V lost 2 bases and J lost 0, with 5 bases in between. This clonotype appeared many times. Its antigen is not identified. The input for sequencing was PBMCs, taken on the day of the yellow fever booster vaccination. This sequence was found in a man younger than 30 who received the YFV17D yellow fever vaccine. The chain carries TRBV5-1 and TRBJ1-1; D not certain. The CDR3 coding sequence is TGCGCCAGCAGCTTTGCCGTGAACACTGAAGCTTTCTTT. Protein: CASSFAVNTEAFF.